Shown below are 32 T cell receptor beta chains from a single sample sequenced in a study of blood T cells in healthy people across ages (dated by TCRdb to about 2015). The library was prepared using 5' RACE. Sequenced on an Illumina HiSeq 2500. A second PCR of about 6 to 11 cycles was run with a J-beta primer mix and a sample-barcoded 5' primer. The raw public reads went through TCRdb reprocessing: fastp at Q25, MiXCR clone calling, in-frame beta chains kept. Entries are consolidated by CDR3 protein sequence, retaining the most common genes and DNA. In this sample the table shows hundreds of thousands of distinct CDR3 sequences, approximately 40% of which occur a single time. The top ten hold about 30% of the sample. The material sequenced was blood. These receptors were obtained from a man at least 80 years old in good health.

This clonotype was counted at least ten times. V and J are TRBV5-1 and TRBJ2-1, with 11 nucleotides matching TRBD2. This CDR3 region has 17 residues. The V gene's germline CDR1 is SGHRS and CDR2 YFSETQ. V shed 5 bases, J shed 0 bases, and the junction held 7 bases outside the gene matches. CDR3 residues: CASREGTSGYSYNEQFF. In DNA, the CDR3 is TGCGCCAGCAGGGAAGGGACTAGCGGCTACTCCTACAATGAGCAGTTCTTC. The full variable domain, its missing parts supplied by reference TRBV5-1 and TRBJ2-1, is KAGVTQTPRYLIKTRGQQVTLSCSPISGHRSVSWYQQTPGQGLQFLFEYFSETQRNKGNFPGRFSGRQFSNSRSEMNVSTLELGDSALYLCASREGTSGYSYNEQFFGPGTRLTVL.

This clonotype was seen only once. This chain links TRBV6-1 with TRBJ2-7, with TRBD1 matching over 10 bases. The CDR3 consists of 16 residues. CDR1 is MNHNS and CDR2 is SASEGT in the germline V gene. J gave up 3 bases and V 6 bases, and 11 bases lay outside the gene matches. CDR3 nucleotide sequence: TGTGCCAGCAGGGAAAGGACAGGGGGAAAGGACTACGAGCAGTACTTC. This gives the protein CASRERTGGKDYEQYF.

V and J are TRBV15 and TRBJ1-2; no firm D call. The CDR3 contains 13 residues. Germline loops: CDR1 LNHNV, CDR2 YYDKDF (reference sequence). V gave up 4 bases and J gave up 2 bases, with 8 bases separating them. The CDR3 DNA sequence: TGTGCCACCAGCAAGGGTCAAAACTATGGCTACACCTTC. This translates into CATSKGQNYGYTF.

This rearrangement joins TRBV2 to TRBJ2-7; 9 bases agree with TRBD1. This CDR3 is 15 amino acids long. Germline CDR1 SNHLY, CDR2 FYNNEI. The V segment lost 5 bases and the J segment 3 bases; nucleotides outside the gene matches: 8. For the CDR3, the DNA is TGTGCCAGCAGTCCGGGACAGGGACGCTACTACGAGCAGTACTTC. Translated, it gives CASSPGQGRYYEQYF.

As for this clonotype: A read error may explain this, as a much larger clone is one base away. V and J are TRBV2 and TRBJ2-1, with D maybe TRBD1 (6 bases). Trimming left V 6 bases short and J 14 bases short, with 23 bases between. CDR3 size: 14 residues. CDR1 SNHLY and CDR2 FYNNEI come from the germline V gene. CDR3 sequence reads: CASRQGTSGGLEFF. Here the CDR3 DNA reads TGTGCCAGCAGACAGGGTACTTCTGGCGGATTGGAGTTCTTC.

The CDR3 DNA follows: TGTGCCACCAGTGATTTTCCGGGGACCAGTGAGCAGTACTTC. Encoded protein: CATSDFPGTSEQYF. The chain links TRBV24-1 to TRBJ2-5; D assignment may be TRBD1 or TRBD2 (5 bases each). There are 14 residues in the CDR3. V was trimmed by 1 base and J by 11 bases, leaving 16 bases between them. Per germline, CDR1 KGHDR and CDR2 SFDVKD.

The chain employs TRBV3-1 and TRBJ2-7, with D tentatively TRBD1 or TRBD2 (5 bases each). The ends were cut back, 4 bases at V and 7 bases at J, with 17 bases in the middle. Germline CDR1 and CDR2: LGHDT and YNNKEL (reference sequence). The CDR3 runs to 14 residues. The CDR3, as DNA: TGTGCCAGCAGCCCCTTCCGGGGCAACAATGAGCAGTACTTC. Amino acid sequence: CASSPFRGNNEQYF.

This clonotype was seen a few times. The J gene is TRBJ2-7, the V gene TRBV15; D uncertain. CDR1 is LNHNV, CDR2 YYDKDF, per germline (reference sequence). The CDR3 totals 13 residues. V lost 0 bases, J lost 6 bases, and 9 bases lay in between. The CDR3, as DNA: TGTGCCACCAGCAGAGACCAGGCCGGCGAGCAGTACTTC. Amino acid sequence: CATSRDQAGEQYF. The whole variable domain, filled in from reference TRBV15 and TRBJ2-7, reads DAMVIQNPRYQVTQFGKPVTLSCSQTLNHNVMYWYQQKSSQAPKLLFHYYDKDFNNEADTPDNFQSRRPNTSFCFLDIRSPGLGDTAMYLCATSRDQAGEQYFGPGTRLTVT.

This clonotype was picked up many times. J is TRBJ2-3 and V is TRBV7-9, with 12 bases matching TRBD2. Germline V lookup: CDR1 SEHNR, CDR2 FQNEAQ (reference sequence). This CDR3 spans 18 amino acids. The V gene end was trimmed by 8 bases and the J gene end by 4 bases; junction bases not matched to a gene: 16. The CDR3 nucleotides read TGTGCCAGCTCCTGGGGGTACCCTAGCGGGAGGGCCGCAGATACGCAGTATTTT. Its protein product is CASSWGYPSGRAADTQYF.

The chain has TRBV6-1 and TRBJ1-2, with TRBD1 identical over 8 bases. Trimming at V came to 8 bases and at J to 4 bases, leaving 6 bases not matched to a gene. There are 13 residues in the CDR3. The germline V gene has CDR1 MNHNS and CDR2 SASEGT. The CDR3 DNA reads as TGTGCCAGCTTGACAGGGGAGGGCTATGGCTACACCTTC. Protein sequence: CASLTGEGYGYTF.

This clonotype was picked up a small number of times. The chain couples TRBV20-1 to TRBJ2-3, with D unresolved. Trimming stripped 0 bases from V and 2 bases from J, with 12 bases between. CDR3 size: 15 residues. Germline CDR1 DFQATT, CDR2 SNEGSKA (reference sequence). This chain's CDR3 is CSARDGQVNTDTQYF. CDR3 in DNA: TGCAGTGCTAGAGATGGGCAGGTAAACACAGATACGCAGTATTTT.

This clonotype was observed a few times. CDR3 bases: TGTGCCAGCAGCAAAAAAGAGACGGGACAACGCGAGCAGTACTTC. Amino acid sequence: CASSKKETGQREQYF. V gene TRBV21-1 combines with J gene TRBJ2-7; no check of the table's D call, TRBD1, against the DNA was made. TRBV21-1 corresponds to a pseudogene. This CDR3 contains 15 residues.

The sample holds a few counts of this clonotype. The genes are TRBV4-2 and TRBJ1-5, with D uncertain. V gave up 2 bases and J gave up 3 bases, with 11 bases separating them. The CDR3 loop spans 15 amino acids. CDR1 is LGHNA, CDR2 YNFKEQ, per germline. The CDR3 reads CASSQLSQNNQPQHF. CDR3 nucleotide sequence: TGTGCCAGCAGCCAATTGAGCCAGAACAATCAGCCCCAGCATTTT.

This clonotype was observed a handful of times. The V call is TRBV2, the J call TRBJ2-3; 8 positions match TRBD1. The V segment lost 7 bases and the J segment 6 bases; nucleotides outside the gene matches: 12. CDR1 is SNHLY, CDR2 FYNNEI, per germline. The length of the CDR3 is 15 residues. The CDR3 coding sequence is TGTGCCAGCATACGACAGGGGATGATGGGGGATACGCAGTATTTT. This gives the protein CASIRQGMMGDTQYF.

As regards this clonotype: A much larger clone differs by one base, so this may be a read error. The chain couples TRBV27 to TRBJ2-7, with a weak D call TRBD1 (6 bases). This CDR3 has 16 amino acids. CDR1 and CDR2 (germline): MNHEY, SMNVEV (reference sequence). Trimming left V 3 bases short and J 6 bases short, with 21 bases between. DNA of the CDR3: TGTGCCAGCAGTTTGGGGGACAAGGGCCATCAGGTCGAGCAGTACTTC. It codes for CASSLGDKGHQVEQYF.

The CDR3 DNA reads TGTGCCAGCTCACGGGAGGCGGACACTGAAGCTTTCTTT. The encoded protein is CASSREADTEAFF. The V call is TRBV18, the J call TRBJ1-1; D not resolved. V was clipped by 4 bases and J by 3 bases, with 9 bases between them. The CDR3 is 13 amino acids. CDR1 is KGHSH and CDR2 is LQKENI in the germline V gene.

The CDR3 DNA is TGTGCCATCAGGCCCGGACTAGCGGGAGCGGGCAAAGAGACCCAGTACTTC. Its translation is CAIRPGLAGAGKETQYF. This chain links TRBV10-3 with TRBJ2-5; 13 bases match TRBD2. V was clipped by 6 bases and J by 3 bases; unmatched bases: 10. CDR1 and CDR2 (germline): ENHRY, SYGVKD. This CDR3 region has 17 residues.

The chain combines TRBV20-1 with TRBJ1-2; D is unclear. Germline CDR1 DFQATT, CDR2 SNEGSKA (reference sequence). The CDR3 has 12 amino acids. Between the trimmed V and J ends, which lost 4 bases and 2 bases, there was a span of 8 bases. The CDR3 sequence is CSATDGNYGYTF. As DNA, the CDR3 is TGCAGTGCTACAGACGGGAACTATGGCTACACCTTC.

This clonotype was recorded a few times. V and J are TRBV27 and TRBJ2-7; 8 bases line up with TRBD2. V dropped 5 bases and J dropped 5; count of bases not matched to a gene: 8. In germline, CDR1 is MNHEY, CDR2 SMNVEV (reference sequence). The CDR3 length is 14 residues. The CDR3 nucleotides read TGTGCCAGCAGTCCCGGGGGGGGGGCCCACGAGCAGTACTTC. As protein: CASSPGGGAHEQYF.

The chain uses TRBV6-2 or TRBV6-3 and TRBJ2-3; 9 bases map to TRBD2. The CDR3 totals 16 residues. The germline CDR1 and CDR2 sequences are MNHEY and SVGEGT. J lost 7 bases, V lost 6 bases, and 14 bases had no gene match. CDR3: CASSDRRTSVGNTQYF. The CDR3 coding sequence is TGTGCCAGCAGCGATAGACGGACTAGCGTAGGAAATACGCAGTATTTT.

The V call is TRBV5-1, the J call TRBJ1-2; 10 bases map to TRBD1. The CDR3 extends over 15 amino acids. CDR1 SGHRS and CDR2 YFSETQ come from the germline V gene. The J segment lost 8 bases and the V segment lost 2 bases, leaving 9 bases of the junction unmatched. Written as DNA, the CDR3 is TGCGCCAGCAGCTTCGATCCGGGACAGGGGCCCGGCTACACCTTC. It yields the protein CASSFDPGQGPGYTF.

A single count supports this clonotype. The chain recombines TRBV14 with TRBJ2-7; 10 nucleotides agree with TRBD2. Germline assignment: CDR1 SGHDN and CDR2 FVKESK. Losses at the gene ends were 3 bases for V and 7 bases for J; bases not matched to a gene: 12. The CDR3 extends over 16 amino acids. CDR3: CASSQVAGGPQHEQYF. CDR3 DNA: TGTGCCAGCAGCCAGGTAGCGGGGGGCCCTCAGCATGAGCAGTACTTC.

The J gene is TRBJ1-2, the V gene TRBV6-1; D ambiguous. Germline CDR1 MNHNS, CDR2 SASEGT. Deletions cut 3 bases from V and 11 bases from J, with 19 bases between. The CDR3 has 14 residues. The DNA of the CDR3 is TGTGCCAGCAGTGAGCGGGTGCCGGGCCACTATTACACCTTC. Translating it yields CASSERVPGHYYTF.

The CDR3 region is CSAFTPGGAQETQYF. The CDR3 coding sequence is TGCAGTGCATTTACCCCCGGGGGGGCCCAAGAGACCCAGTACTTC. J is TRBJ2-5 and V is TRBV20-1, with 8 nucleotides matching TRBD2. The CDR3 is made up of 15 amino acids. The V and J ends lost 6 bases and 1 base, in that order; junction bases with no gene match: 10. CDR1 DFQATT and CDR2 SNEGSKA come from the germline V gene (reference sequence).

This clonotype was counted at least ten times. The chain uses TRBV29-1 and TRBJ2-3; D is possibly TRBD1 (6 bases). Germline CDR1 and CDR2: SQVTM and ANQGSEA. The V gene lost 5 bases and the J gene lost 4 bases, with 13 bases spanning the gap. The CDR3 has 13 amino acids. The CDR3 reads CSVSPQGPDTQYF. As DNA, the CDR3 is TGCAGCGTTTCTCCACAGGGTCCAGATACGCAGTATTTT.

This clonotype was picked up many times. The genes are TRBV29-1 and TRBJ2-1; 9 bases line up with TRBD2. In germline, CDR1 is SQVTM, CDR2 ANQGSEA. Unmatched junction bases numbered 12, after V lost 3 bases and J lost 3 bases. This CDR3 has 17 amino acids. CDR3 residues: CSVDTSGLQSYYNEQFF. The CDR3 DNA sequence: TGCAGCGTTGACACTAGCGGGCTTCAATCGTACTACAATGAGCAGTTCTTC.

This clonotype showed up just a few times. The chain couples TRBV6-2 or TRBV6-3 to TRBJ2-7, with D possibly TRBD1 on 5 matching bases. V was shortened by 2 bases and J by 1 base, with 21 bases between the two germline ends. This CDR3 comprises 18 residues. Germline V CDR1 and CDR2: MNHEY, SVGEGT. The CDR3 bases are TGTGCCAGCAGTTACGATGTAACAGGAGCCCTAAGTTCCTACGAGCAGTACTTC. Translation: CASSYDVTGALSSYEQYF.

This chain links TRBV3-1 with TRBJ2-3; tentative D call: TRBD2 (7 bases). Per the germline V gene, CDR1 is LGHDT and CDR2 is YNNKEL (reference sequence). There are 15 residues in the CDR3. V lost 3 bases, J lost 2 bases, and 12 bases lay in between. The chain's CDR3 is CASSHPGGYTDTQYF. The CDR3, as DNA: TGTGCCAGCAGCCACCCGGGGGGCTACACAGATACGCAGTATTTT.

The chain uses TRBV20-1 and TRBJ2-5, with TRBD1 matching 10 bases. The ends lost 4 bases at V and 11 bases at J; junction bases unmatched: 19. Germline V gene sequence: CDR1 DFQATT, CDR2 SNEGSKA (reference sequence). The CDR3 is made up of 16 amino acids. CDR3 residues: CSATPPGTGVYNEQYF. For the CDR3, the DNA is TGCAGTGCTACACCCCCGGGGACAGGGGTGTACAATGAGCAGTACTTC.

This clonotype occurred a few times. The chain combines TRBV5-1 with TRBJ2-1, with 7 bases that match TRBD2. Per the germline V gene, CDR1 is SGHRS and CDR2 is YFSETQ. The CDR3 runs to 15 residues. V lost 0 bases and J lost 7; bases outside the gene matches: 7. CDR3 loop: CASSLEAGVWNEQFF. The CDR3 DNA is TGCGCCAGCAGCTTGGAGGCGGGAGTATGGAATGAGCAGTTCTTC.

This clonotype appeared a few times. The genes are TRBV7-8 and TRBJ1-1, with D uncertain. V lost 1 base, J lost 0 bases, and 6 bases lay in between. This CDR3 is built from 14 residues. Germline V CDR1 and CDR2: SGHVS, FQNEAQ. CDR3: CASSLEFLNTEAFF. In nucleotides, the CDR3 is TGTGCCAGCAGCTTAGAGTTCCTGAACACTGAAGCTTTCTTT. Combining the CDR3 with reference TRBV7-8 and TRBJ1-1 gives the whole variable domain GAGVSQSPRYKVAKRGQDVALRCDPISGHVSLFWYQQALGQGPEFLTYFQNEAQLDKSGLPSDRFFAERPEGSVSTLKIQRTQQEDSAVYLCASSLEFLNTEAFFGQGTRLTVV.

CDR3 region: CASSIAVRGWETQYF. Written as DNA, the CDR3 is TGTGCCAGCAGCATCGCAGTCAGGGGCTGGGAGACCCAGTACTTC. The chain couples TRBV12-3 or TRBV12-4 to TRBJ2-7; tentative D call: TRBD1 (6 bases). Judging by the DNA end, TRBJ2-5 fits better; the J call may be wrong. CDR3 length equals 15 residues.